This T cell receptor (beta chain) was sequenced for a study of neurological immune-mediated disorders. Germline-derived CDR1 and CDR2 are DFQATT and SNEGSKA (reference sequence). The trim removed 6 bases at V and 6 bases at J, leaving 9 bases unmatched. The CDR3 contains 15 residues. Synthesis of cDNA was accomplished via 5'RACE employing 10-nucleotide random UMIs. Sequencing of 15-18 subjects in each run yielded over 160 million TCR-beta sequences. TCRdb reanalysed the 5' RACE reads using MiXCR and keeps one entry per CDR3 protein. This sample carries 49,000 or so distinct CDR3 sequences, roughly 4.1% of them seen once, and the ten largest clones take 5.5% to 6%. Study findings and constraints: On phylogenetic grouping, the repertoires of 18 of 34 multiple sclerosis patients fell within one related-CDR3 cluster, constituting a possible signature. No CDR3 amino acid sequences were shared by expanded clones across subjects, suggesting private repertoires in all groups.

A remark on this clonotype: The antigen is undetermined.

Sequenced material: PBMCs. The chain couples TRBV20-1 to TRBJ2-1, with TRBD2 matching 12 bases. This TCR derives from a woman in her sixties with multiple sclerosis. CDR3 loop: CSARSLAGGTNEQFF. CDR3 coding DNA: TGCAGTGCCAGGAGCCTAGCGGGGGGGACCAATGAGCAGTTCTTC.